This paragraph reports one T cell receptor (beta chain). Antigen specificity is unknown. TCRdb used MiXCR to reprocess the RT-PCR reads, holding one entry per CDR3 protein. Of about 160,000 distinct CDR3 sequences listed, about 11% are singletons. This entry comes from a study of response to subunit inactivated influenza vaccine. The study, taken as a whole, reports: The authors offered the suggestion that each seasonal influenza vaccination recruits few new T cells.

The CDR3 spans 16 residues. CDR1 and CDR2 (germline): LGHNA, YNFKEQ. J gave up 4 bases and V 4 bases, and 10 bases lay outside the gene matches. This sample comprised non-naive T cells sorted from PBMCs, obtained 40 to 50 days after vaccination. The chain recombines TRBV4-2 with TRBJ2-7, with TRBD1 identical over 10 bases. The sequence was obtained from a man over 45 who received an inactivated influenza vaccine. The CDR3: CASSRTGTGDGYEQYF. The CDR3 nucleotides are TGTGCCAGCAGCCGGACCGGGACAGGGGACGGTTACGAGCAGTACTTC.